This TCR beta chain comes out of a study of shared clonotypes between healthy human individuals. Findings and limits, study-wide: Sampling included only blood; tissue repertoires likely differ. What rarefaction showed was incomplete sorted-subset sequencing despite large depth.

Concerning this clone: Antigen specificity is unknown.

The assay was immunoSEQ multiplex PCR, and TCRdb's table has in-frame clones only and misses some. The sample gives around 690,000 clones, about nine tenths of which show up once; less than 40% is in the top ten. This CDR3 is built from 17 residues. V shed 6 bases, J shed 6 bases, and the junction held 19 bases outside the gene matches. The V gene's germline CDR1 is MNHEY and CDR2 SMNVEV (reference sequence). The V and J genes are TRBV27 and TRBJ1-2; TRBD1 matches 7 bases. The source material was memory CD8+ T cells from PBMCs. Specified subset: CD45RO+ cells pooled with CCR7-negative TemRA cells. This clonotype was obtained from a man between 18 and 35 years old in good health. Some clones in this sample may be carry-over from other donors' samples. The CDR3 region has the DNA TGTGCCAGCAGGAACACTTTTACGGGCAGGGGGAGGGATGGCTACACCTTC. Protein product: CASRNTFTGRGRDGYTF.